The present T cell receptor beta chain was sequenced within a study of blood T cell repertoires in COVID-19. Study background: Spain, Italy and the United States supplied samples that represented acute and convalescent COVID-19. In each case, the material was cDNA or gDNA derived from T cells, B-cell-depleted T cells, or PBMCs.

Germline CDR1 is MNHEY and CDR2 is SMNVEV (reference sequence). CDR3 length: 16 residues. Trimming took off 0 bases at V and 1 base at J, with 12 bases between the two ends. Original analysis: Reference gene primer amplification in the assay estimated nucleated cell counts. Sequencing was performed with immunoSEQ multiplex PCR; in TCRdb, only in-frame clones are kept and a portion is missing. Clone size and the V and J calls come from that table; the DNA yielded D and trimming. The data hold roughly 250,000 clones, with approximately 80% observed a single time. Material: peripheral blood. The receptor's source is an older woman with active or convalescent COVID-19. The chain joins TRBV27 to TRBJ1-1; D not certain. The DNA for the CDR3 is TGTGCCAGCAGTTTATCGCCCGGTCTCTGGAACACTGAAGCTTTCTTT. This translates into CASSLSPGLWNTEAFF.